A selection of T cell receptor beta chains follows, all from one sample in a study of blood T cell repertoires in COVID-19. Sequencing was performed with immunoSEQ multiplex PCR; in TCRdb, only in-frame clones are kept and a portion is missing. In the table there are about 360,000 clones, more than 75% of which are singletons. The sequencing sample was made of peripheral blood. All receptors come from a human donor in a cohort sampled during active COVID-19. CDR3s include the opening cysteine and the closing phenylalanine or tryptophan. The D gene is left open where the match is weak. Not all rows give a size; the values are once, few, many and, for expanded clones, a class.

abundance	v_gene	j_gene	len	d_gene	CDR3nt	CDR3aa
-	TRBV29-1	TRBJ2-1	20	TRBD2	TGCAGCGTTGAAGATCGCTATTCAGGCCTAGCGGGTGGGGGGTGGAATGAGCAGTTCTTC	CSVEDRYSGLAGGGWNEQFF
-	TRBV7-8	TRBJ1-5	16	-	TGTGCCAGCAGCTTAGCTCTTGGTACAGGGAACAAACCCCAGCATTTT	CASSLALGTGNKPQHF
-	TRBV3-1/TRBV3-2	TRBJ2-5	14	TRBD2	TGTGCCAGCAGCCCCCGGGGGGGTAGGGAGACCCAGTACTTC	CASSPRGGRETQYF
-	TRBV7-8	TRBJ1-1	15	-	TGTGCCAGCAGCTTAGGACACAACATGAACACTGAAGCTTTCTTT	CASSLGHNMNTEAFF
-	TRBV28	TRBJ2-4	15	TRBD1	TGTGCCAGCAGGGGGGACAGCCTAGCCAAAAACATTCAGTACTTC	CASRGDSLAKNIQYF
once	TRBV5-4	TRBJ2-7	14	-	TGTGCCAGCAGCTTTCAAGGACTCCTATACGAGCAGTACTTC	CASSFQGLLYEQYF
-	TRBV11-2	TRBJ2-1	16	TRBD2	TGTGCCAGCAGCATACGACTAGCGGGAGGTCACAATGAGCAGTTCTTC	CASSIRLAGGHNEQFF
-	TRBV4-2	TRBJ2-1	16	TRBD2	TGTGCCAGCAGCCAACCGCGGGAGCCTGCCTACAATGAGCAGTTCTTC	CASSQPREPAYNEQFF
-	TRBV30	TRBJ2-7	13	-	TGTGCCTGGAGTGTACGGGAACCCTTCGAGCAGTACTTC	CAWSVREPFEQYF
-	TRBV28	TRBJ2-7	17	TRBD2	TGTGCCAGCAGTATTCCGGGACTAGCGGGGAACTCCTACGAGCAGTACTTC	CASSIPGLAGNSYEQYF
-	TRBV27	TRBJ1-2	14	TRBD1	TGTGCCAGCAGTTTATCGGGGGGACAGCGTGGCTACACCTTC	CASSLSGGQRGYTF
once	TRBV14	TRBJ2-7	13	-	TGTGCCAGCAGCCACCCCGGGTGGAGCGAGCAGTACTTC	CASSHPGWSEQYF
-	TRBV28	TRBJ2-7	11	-	TGTGCCAGCAGTCCCTTCTACGAGCAGTACTTC	CASSPFYEQYF
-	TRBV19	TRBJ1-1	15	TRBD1	TGTGCCAGTAGTATCTACAGGGGGAGAGACACTGAAGCTTTCTTT	CASSIYRGRDTEAFF
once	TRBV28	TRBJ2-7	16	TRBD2	TGTGCCAGCAGTGAACTTAGGCTAGCGGGAGCCTACGAGCAGTACTTC	CASSELRLAGAYEQYF
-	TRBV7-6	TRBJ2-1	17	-	TGTGCCAGCAGCGCTTACCGGGACACAGCCTCCTACAATGAGCAGTTCTTC	CASSAYRDTASYNEQFF
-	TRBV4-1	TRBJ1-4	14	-	TGCGCCAGCAGCCAAGGACAGAGATCTGAAAAACTGTTTTTT	CASSQGQRSEKLFF
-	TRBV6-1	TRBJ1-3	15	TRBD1	TGTGCCAGCAGTGAGGAGTGGACAGGCTGGAGGACCATATATTTT	CASSEEWTGWRTIYF
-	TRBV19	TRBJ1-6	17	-	TGTGCCAGTAGTATACTCCTCCGGAGCTCCTATAATTCACCCCTCCACTTT	CASSILLRSSYNSPLHF
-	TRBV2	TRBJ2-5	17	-	TGTGCCAGCAGTGAACCGTCTGCTAGACCCCAACAAGAGACCCAGTACTTC	CASSEPSARPQQETQYF